The 6 T cell receptor beta chains given below trace back to one sample, sequenced in a study of technical replicates of blood from a few donors. Sequencing was performed with immunoSEQ multiplex PCR; in TCRdb, only in-frame clones are kept and a portion is missing. The table shows nearly 80,000 clones, with 85% to 95% occurring only once. Sequences were obtained from T cells isolated from PBMCs. Receptors were obtained from a human donor in good health.

V gene TRBV6-6 combines with J gene TRBJ1-3, with D tentatively TRBD1 (5 bases). Germline V gives CDR1 MNHNY, CDR2 SVGAGI (reference sequence). The V and J ends lost 3 bases and 4 bases respectively, with 10 bases between them. CDR3 size: 14 residues. The CDR3 protein is CASSYKGAGNTIYF. As DNA, the CDR3 is TGTGCCAGCAGTTATAAAGGGGCAGGAAACACCATATATTTT.

V gene TRBV7-3 combines with J gene TRBJ2-1; 7 bases line up with TRBD2. The CDR3 sequence is 17 residues long. Germline assignment: CDR1 SGHTA and CDR2 FQGTGA. V lost 4 bases and J lost 10; bases outside the gene matches: 19. The CDR3: CASSSLLGKRDVGEQFF. DNA of the CDR3: TGTGCCAGCAGCTCCCTTTTGGGCAAGCGGGACGTCGGAGAGCAGTTCTTC.

The chain joins TRBV5-1 to TRBJ2-5; TRBD1 aligns across 9 bases. The CDR3 consists of 15 residues. Per the germline V gene, CDR1 is SGHRS and CDR2 is YFSETQ. After removal of 4 bases from V and 4 bases from J, the junction contained 8 bases not matched to a gene. The CDR3 loop reads CASSPRDREAETQYF. CDR3 in DNA: TGCGCCAGCAGCCCCCGGGACAGGGAGGCAGAGACCCAGTACTTC.

The V call is TRBV4-2, the J call TRBJ1-6; tentatively, D is TRBD1 (5 bases). V dropped 0 bases and J dropped 4 bases, with 10 bases sitting between them. The CDR3 extends over 16 amino acids. Germline lookup yields CDR1 LGHNA and CDR2 YNFKEQ. The CDR3 region has the DNA TGTGCCAGCAGCCAAGATCCGCGACAGTATAATTCACCCCTCCACTTT. Amino acid sequence: CASSQDPRQYNSPLHF.

The chain recombines TRBV4-2 with TRBJ1-4; possible D gene TRBD1, 6 bases. There are 15 residues in the CDR3. CDR1 LGHNA and CDR2 YNFKEQ come from the germline V gene. V was trimmed by 4 bases and J by 4 bases, leaving 13 bases between them. The CDR3, as DNA: TGTGCCAGCAGCCCCAAGGACAGCTTTAATGAAAAACTGTTTTTT. Translated, it gives CASSPKDSFNEKLFF.

This chain connects TRBV5-1 to TRBJ2-2; 11 bases are a match to TRBD1. Losses at the gene ends were 7 bases for V and 7 bases for J; bases not matched to a gene: 6. CDR3 length: 14 amino acids. Germline V gene lookup returns CDR1 SGHRS and CDR2 YFSETQ. The CDR3 sequence: CASGQGAFGGELFF. DNA of the CDR3: TGCGCCAGCGGACAGGGGGCTTTCGGCGGGGAGCTGTTTTTT.